This is a list of T cell receptor beta chains from one sample in a study of identical twins. TCRdb passed the 5' RACE reads through MiXCR, listing each CDR3 protein once. The sample lists a few hundred thousand distinct CDR3 sequences, roughly a quarter occurring once. These data are also associated with another study on T cells expressing NK-cell markers.

The sequenced sample consisted of CD4+ T cells sorted from blood. These receptors originate from a young woman in good health. CDR3s include the opening cysteine and the closing phenylalanine or tryptophan. Size is omitted from some rows. Given values are once, few, many or a class for expanded clones.

>17|TRBJ2-1|TRBV11-2|-
CASSPRRGSGGYNEQFF
>15|TRBJ2-3|TRBV20-1|few
CSASDWRLNTDTQYF
>18|TRBJ2-3|TRBV9|-
CASSSGLAGRMRTDTQYF
>14|TRBJ2-7|TRBV6-1|-
CASSPTWTGNEQYF
>16|TRBJ2-1|TRBV7-2|few
CASSLASSGTNNEQFF
>15|TRBJ2-7|TRBV6-5|-
CASSYLRDPTYEQYF
>14|TRBJ2-5|TRBV5-5|-
CASSTGQGQPTQYF
>17|TRBJ2-2|TRBV20-1|once
CSAVRLAGGPGTGELFF
>13|TRBJ2-7|TRBV6-1|-
CASSRDITYEQYF
>15|TRBJ1-2|TRBV20-1|-
CSARIQGSVNYGYTF
>15|TRBJ2-2|TRBV9|once
CASSVEGGRSRELFF
>14|TRBJ2-2|TRBV5-1|few
CASSRARDTGELFF
>15|TRBJ2-3|TRBV25-1|few
CASSEGASVTDTQYF
>16|TRBJ1-3|TRBV4-2|many
CASSQAQTVSGNTIYF
>13|TRBJ2-1|TRBV24-1|-
CATSDGGAREQFF
>15|TRBJ2-3|TRBV5-8|-
CASSHGGPSTDTQYF
>14|TRBJ1-3|TRBV20-1|few
CSALKGLSGNTIYF
>16|TRBJ1-2|TRBV20-1|-
CSAIDTGGELDYGYTF
>18|TRBJ2-3|TRBV7-8|-
CASSLLYWLAGVQDTQYF
>16|TRBJ2-3|TRBV7-2|-
CASSSRGTGRTDTQYF
>16|TRBJ2-5|TRBV7-2|few
CASSLRLAGGKETQYF
>11|TRBJ1-1|TRBV20-1|-
CSASDNSQAFF
>12|TRBJ2-3|TRBV9|-
CASSVLPGTQYF
>14|TRBJ1-2|TRBV29-1|few
CSVVTGFGYYGYTF
>14|TRBJ1-1|TRBV5-1|many
CASSQTRNANEAFF
>15|TRBJ2-2|TRBV6-5|-
CASSYPGGNTGELFF
>13|TRBJ2-7|TRBV5-1|many
CASSLEPTYEQYF
>15|TRBJ2-3|TRBV5-1|-
CASSSRLAGSHTQYF
>13|TRBJ2-5|TRBV6-2/TRBV6-3|-
CASSRTSEKTQYF
>15|TRBJ2-2|TRBV5-1|-
CASGIFSHGTGELFF
>18|TRBJ2-3|TRBV5-5|few
CASRRTSGGPLSTDTQYF
>16|TRBJ2-6|TRBV18|-
CASSPIGETGANVLTF
>15|TRBJ2-1|TRBV25-1|-
CASSPSERGGHEQFF
>13|TRBJ2-1|TRBV20-1|-
CSARDRSSNEQFF
>14|TRBJ2-1|TRBV29-1|-
CSVGGDAFYNEQFF
>11|TRBJ2-7|TRBV29-1|few
CSVETGYEQYF
>12|TRBJ1-1|TRBV29-1|once
CSATKTATEAFF
>16|TRBJ2-3|TRBV5-1|-
CASSFLGTSGTDTQYF
>12|TRBJ2-7|TRBV14|few
CASDPGGYEQYF
>14|TRBJ2-2|TRBV24-1|few
CATSPQENTGELFF
>15|TRBJ2-2|TRBV5-1|many
CASSSLAGDTGELFF
>14|TRBJ1-2|TRBV5-1|-
CASTLAGQGGGYTF
>14|TRBJ1-6|TRBV6-1|few
CASSIPGYNSPLHF
>16|TRBJ2-1|TRBV9|-
CASSVGMYPLTEEQFF
>16|TRBJ1-1|TRBV11-2|few
CASSLDSTNVFTEAFF
>15|TRBJ2-1|TRBV5-1|-
CASSLYGGSYNEQFF
>15|TRBJ2-1|TRBV14|few
CASSPSPAGEGEQFF
>13|TRBJ2-7|TRBV12-3/TRBV12-4|-
CASTMTHRGEQYF
>17|TRBJ2-6|TRBV6-1|-
CASRISLGLSGANVLTF
>14|TRBJ1-2|TRBV11-3|-
CASSLEGTRSGYTF
>10|TRBJ2-3|TRBV20-1|-
CSGATDTQYF
>13|TRBJ1-2|TRBV7-9|-
CASSSLDTSGYTF
>13|TRBJ1-3|TRBV20-1|-
CSARDVSQDTIYF
>17|TRBJ2-7|TRBV6-1|-
CASSPGLAEVMTDEQYF
>12|TRBJ2-7|TRBV3-1|-
CASSQRLAGVYF
>14|TRBJ2-5|TRBV3-1|-
CASSQSLLEETQYF
>16|TRBJ1-4|TRBV27|few
CASSFSRGAPNEKLFF
>16|TRBJ2-2|TRBV27|few
CASRKTPGLPIGELFF